These T cell receptor beta chains were read from a single sample in a study of blood T cell repertoires in COVID-19. Sequencing used immunoSEQ multiplex PCR; TCRdb keeps in-frame clones, though not all of them. This table holds about 410,000 clones, around 90% found once. The sample taken for sequencing was PBMCs or T cells enriched from blood (not recorded which). The receptors come from a man aged 18 to 29 who had recovered from COVID-19. Both conserved end residues are part of each CDR3. Fields, in order: CDR3 protein, CDR3 DNA, clone size, J gene, D gene, V gene. D genes are given only for firm matches. Size tells how often a clone was seen (once, few, many) or the class of an expanded clone, and some rows leave it out.

CDR3 protein: CASSPAAGIQPQHF
CDR3 DNA: TGTGCCAGCTCACCCGCAGCAGGCATCCAGCCCCAGCATTTT
clone size: few
J gene: TRBJ1-5
D gene: NA
V gene: TRBV18

CDR3 protein: CASSLGQAPSYEQYF
CDR3 DNA: TGCGCCAGCAGCTTGGGGCAGGCTCCGTCCTACGAGCAGTACTTC
clone size: NA
J gene: TRBJ2-7
D gene: NA
V gene: TRBV5-1

CDR3 protein: CASRGQGATRYEQYF
CDR3 DNA: TGTGCCAGCAGAGGACAGGGGGCCACCCGCTACGAGCAGTACTTC
clone size: NA
J gene: TRBJ2-7
D gene: TRBD1
V gene: TRBV28

CDR3 protein: CASSFSGTGNSYEQYF
CDR3 DNA: TGTGCCAGTAGTTTCTCCGGGACAGGCAACTCCTACGAGCAGTACTTC
clone size: NA
J gene: TRBJ2-7
D gene: TRBD1
V gene: TRBV19

CDR3 protein: CASSPEGTSSSYEQYF
CDR3 DNA: TGCGCCAGCAGCCCCGAGGGAACTAGCAGCTCCTACGAGCAGTACTTC
clone size: NA
J gene: TRBJ2-7
D gene: NA
V gene: TRBV5-1

CDR3 protein: CASSSGAGGTYNEQFF
CDR3 DNA: TGTGCCAGCAGCTCGGGAGCGGGGGGGACGTACAATGAGCAGTTCTTC
clone size: NA
J gene: TRBJ2-1
D gene: TRBD2
V gene: TRBV5-4

CDR3 protein: CASSETGGPNEKLFF
CDR3 DNA: TGTGCCAGCAGCGAAACAGGGGGCCCTAATGAAAAACTGTTTTTT
clone size: NA
J gene: TRBJ1-4
D gene: TRBD1
V gene: TRBV9

CDR3 protein: CASSQGETGGSPLHF
CDR3 DNA: TGTGCCAGCAGCCAAGGGGAGACAGGAGGTTCACCCCTCCACTTT
clone size: NA
J gene: TRBJ1-6
D gene: NA
V gene: TRBV3-1/TRBV3-2

CDR3 protein: CASSSSGGSTDTQYF
CDR3 DNA: TGTGCCAGCAGCTCCAGCGGGGGTAGCACAGATACGCAGTATTTT
clone size: NA
J gene: TRBJ2-3
D gene: TRBD2
V gene: TRBV9

CDR3 protein: CASSPSEMQGGYTF
CDR3 DNA: TGTGCCAGCTCACCATCTGAGATGCAGGGCGGCTACACCTTC
clone size: NA
J gene: TRBJ1-2
D gene: NA
V gene: TRBV18

CDR3 protein: CASSSWTARTEAFF
CDR3 DNA: TGTGCCAGCAGTTCTTGGACAGCTCGGACTGAAGCTTTCTTT
clone size: NA
J gene: TRBJ1-1
D gene: NA
V gene: TRBV28

CDR3 protein: CASSPGLGYTF
CDR3 DNA: TGTGCCAGCAGCCCAGGGTTGGGCTACACCTTC
clone size: NA
J gene: TRBJ1-2
D gene: NA
V gene: TRBV2

CDR3 protein: CASSDSSSHAYNEQFF
CDR3 DNA: TGTGCCAGCAGTGACTCTTCTAGCCATGCGTACAATGAGCAGTTCTTC
clone size: NA
J gene: TRBJ2-1
D gene: NA
V gene: TRBV6-4

CDR3 protein: CASSYSGTLASNEQFF
CDR3 DNA: TGTGCCAGCAGTTACTCGGGTACACTAGCGAGCAATGAGCAGTTCTTC
clone size: once
J gene: TRBJ2-1
D gene: TRBD2
V gene: TRBV6-5

CDR3 protein: CASSQVGAGTVPRFAEAFF
CDR3 DNA: TGTGCCAGCAGCCAAGTGGGGGCCGGGACAGTTCCTCGTTTCGCTGAAGCTTTCTTT
clone size: NA
J gene: TRBJ1-1
D gene: TRBD1
V gene: TRBV14

CDR3 protein: CASSPIIGTSGRNSEQFF
CDR3 DNA: TGTGCCAGCAGCCCTATCATCGGGACTAGCGGGAGGAACAGTGAGCAGTTCTTC
clone size: once
J gene: TRBJ2-1
D gene: TRBD2
V gene: TRBV14

CDR3 protein: CASSFLKSYGYTF
CDR3 DNA: TGTGCCAGCAGTTTCTTGAAGAGCTATGGCTACACCTTC
clone size: NA
J gene: TRBJ1-2
D gene: NA
V gene: TRBV12-3/TRBV12-4

CDR3 protein: CASSFGGVDADTQYF
CDR3 DNA: TGCGCCAGCAGCTTCGGGGGTGTAGATGCAGATACGCAGTATTTT
clone size: NA
J gene: TRBJ2-3
D gene: NA
V gene: TRBV5-1

CDR3 protein: CASSPTGLNTEAFF
CDR3 DNA: TGTGCCAGCTCACCCACGGGGTTGAACACTGAAGCTTTCTTT
clone size: NA
J gene: TRBJ1-1
D gene: NA
V gene: TRBV18

CDR3 protein: CASSGLRGIASQHF
CDR3 DNA: TGTGCCAGCAGTGGGCTCCGGGGTATAGCGTCCCAGCATTTT
clone size: NA
J gene: TRBJ1-5
D gene: NA
V gene: TRBV2

CDR3 protein: CASSYVPGHNQPQHF
CDR3 DNA: TGTGCCAGCAGTTACGTGCCAGGGCACAATCAGCCCCAGCATTTT
clone size: NA
J gene: TRBJ1-5
D gene: NA
V gene: TRBV27

CDR3 protein: CASSIGGTPKDTQYF
CDR3 DNA: TGTGCCAGTAGCATTGGCGGGACCCCTAAAGACACCCAGTACTTC
clone size: NA
J gene: TRBJ2-5
D gene: NA
V gene: TRBV19

CDR3 protein: CSVDTGLEYGYTF
CDR3 DNA: TGCAGCGTCGATACAGGGTTGGAGTATGGCTACACCTTC
clone size: few
J gene: TRBJ1-2
D gene: NA
V gene: TRBV29-1

CDR3 protein: CASSHRDSDTEAFF
CDR3 DNA: TGTGCCAGCAGCCACCGGGACAGCGACACTGAAGCTTTCTTT
clone size: NA
J gene: TRBJ1-1
D gene: TRBD1
V gene: TRBV7-8

CDR3 protein: CASSEGFMNTEAFF
CDR3 DNA: TGTGCCAGCAGTGAAGGTTTCATGAACACTGAAGCTTTCTTT
clone size: NA
J gene: TRBJ1-1
D gene: NA
V gene: TRBV6-1

CDR3 protein: CASSQGDRRNTEAFF
CDR3 DNA: TGTGCCAGCAGCCAAGGGGACAGGAGGAACACTGAAGCTTTCTTT
clone size: few
J gene: TRBJ1-1
D gene: TRBD1
V gene: TRBV3-1/TRBV3-2

CDR3 protein: CATSRDPERSQPQHF
CDR3 DNA: TGTGCCACCAGCAGGGATCCCGAACGGAGTCAGCCCCAGCATTTT
clone size: NA
J gene: TRBJ1-5
D gene: NA
V gene: TRBV15

CDR3 protein: CASRGQANTEAFF
CDR3 DNA: TGTGCCAGCAGGGGACAGGCCAACACTGAAGCTTTCTTT
clone size: NA
J gene: TRBJ1-1
D gene: TRBD1
V gene: TRBV14

CDR3 protein: CAISNTGTGGGNSPLHF
CDR3 DNA: TGTGCCATCAGTAATACCGGGACAGGGGGGGGGAATTCACCCCTCCACTTT
clone size: NA
J gene: TRBJ1-6
D gene: TRBD1
V gene: TRBV10-3

CDR3 protein: CASSLSGLPNIQYF
CDR3 DNA: TGTGCCAGCAGCCTTAGTGGACTACCGAACATTCAGTACTTC
clone size: NA
J gene: TRBJ2-4
D gene: NA
V gene: TRBV3-1/TRBV3-2

CDR3 protein: CASRGPPSNQPQHF
CDR3 DNA: TGTGCCAGCCGCGGCCCTCCCAGCAATCAGCCCCAGCATTTT
clone size: NA
J gene: TRBJ1-5
D gene: NA
V gene: TRBV2

CDR3 protein: CASSAGAHYEQYF
CDR3 DNA: TGTGCCAGCAGTGCAGGGGCGCATTACGAGCAGTACTTC
clone size: NA
J gene: TRBJ2-7
D gene: NA
V gene: TRBV2

CDR3 protein: CATSGQGYGYTF
CDR3 DNA: TGTGCCACCAGTGGGCAGGGATATGGCTACACCTTC
clone size: once
J gene: TRBJ1-2
D gene: NA
V gene: TRBV24-1

CDR3 protein: CASSLESFAGNGYTF
CDR3 DNA: TGTGCCAGCAGCTTAGAGTCGTTTGCAGGGAATGGCTACACCTTC
clone size: once
J gene: TRBJ1-2
D gene: NA
V gene: TRBV7-8

CDR3 protein: CASSYPSGGGGQPQHF
CDR3 DNA: TGTGCCAGCAGTTACCCGTCCGGGGGGGGAGGTCAGCCCCAGCATTTT
clone size: NA
J gene: TRBJ1-5
D gene: NA
V gene: TRBV6-5

CDR3 protein: CASSFGGGPREQFF
CDR3 DNA: TGTGCCAGCAGCTTTGGCGGGGGGCCAAGGGAGCAGTTCTTC
clone size: once
J gene: TRBJ2-1
D gene: TRBD2
V gene: TRBV7-2

CDR3 protein: CSAAEQGNQPQHF
CDR3 DNA: TGCAGCGCCGCGGAACAGGGCAATCAGCCCCAGCATTTT
clone size: NA
J gene: TRBJ1-5
D gene: NA
V gene: TRBV29-1

CDR3 protein: CASSRQHMNTEAFF
CDR3 DNA: TGTGCCAGCAGTCGACAGCACATGAACACTGAAGCTTTCTTT
clone size: NA
J gene: TRBJ1-1
D gene: NA
V gene: TRBV6-5

CDR3 protein: CASSLGSSGNTIYF
CDR3 DNA: TGTGCCAGCAGCTTAGGCAGCTCTGGAAACACCATATATTTT
clone size: NA
J gene: TRBJ1-3
D gene: NA
V gene: TRBV7-9

CDR3 protein: CAIRGQGGSGQPQHF
CDR3 DNA: TGTGCCATCAGGGGACAGGGTGGGTCTGGCCAGCCCCAGCATTTT
clone size: NA
J gene: TRBJ1-5
D gene: TRBD1
V gene: TRBV10-3

CDR3 protein: CAWTTGTGIQETQYF
CDR3 DNA: TGTGCCTGGACCACAGGGACAGGGATCCAAGAGACCCAGTACTTC
clone size: NA
J gene: TRBJ2-5
D gene: TRBD1
V gene: TRBV30

CDR3 protein: CASSLTAAGEAYGYTF
CDR3 DNA: TGTGCCAGCAGTCTTACCGCGGCAGGGGAAGCCTATGGCTACACCTTC
clone size: NA
J gene: TRBJ1-2
D gene: NA
V gene: TRBV4-2

CDR3 protein: CASRPGLPTNTGELFF
CDR3 DNA: TGCGCCAGCAGACCGGGACTACCAACGAACACCGGGGAGCTGTTTTTT
clone size: once
J gene: TRBJ2-2
D gene: TRBD2
V gene: TRBV5-1

CDR3 protein: CASSLTGEVYGYTF
CDR3 DNA: TGTGCCAGCAGCCTGACTGGGGAGGTCTATGGCTACACCTTC
clone size: NA
J gene: TRBJ1-2
D gene: NA
V gene: TRBV5-8

CDR3 protein: CASRVVRGALENQPQHF
CDR3 DNA: TGTGCCAGCAGGGTTGTCCGGGGGGCTTTGGAGAATCAGCCCCAGCATTTT
clone size: few
J gene: TRBJ1-5
D gene: NA
V gene: TRBV5-8

CDR3 protein: CASSRGPGEQYF
CDR3 DNA: TGTGCCAGCAGTCGAGGGCCCGGGGAGCAGTACTTC
clone size: NA
J gene: TRBJ2-7
D gene: NA
V gene: TRBV6-2/TRBV6-3

CDR3 protein: CATSPGGNTIYF
CDR3 DNA: TGTGCCACCAGCCCCGGGGGAAACACCATATATTTT
clone size: once
J gene: TRBJ1-3
D gene: NA
V gene: TRBV15

CDR3 protein: CASSRTGGHRGYEQYF
CDR3 DNA: TGTGCCAGCAGCCGGACAGGCGGGCACAGGGGCTACGAGCAGTACTTC
clone size: NA
J gene: TRBJ2-7
D gene: TRBD1
V gene: TRBV7-9

CDR3 protein: CASSQDGERRQFF
CDR3 DNA: TGCGCCAGCAGCCAAGATGGGGAGCGGAGACAGTTCTTC
clone size: NA
J gene: TRBJ2-1
D gene: NA
V gene: TRBV4-1

CDR3 protein: CSASKGQGAYNEQFF
CDR3 DNA: TGCAGTGCTAGTAAGGGACAGGGGGCTTACAATGAGCAGTTCTTC
clone size: once
J gene: TRBJ2-1
D gene: TRBD1
V gene: TRBV20-1

CDR3 protein: CASSFSGAASSGNTIYF
CDR3 DNA: TGTGCCAGCAGCTTTAGCGGGGCAGCGAGCTCTGGAAACACCATATATTTT
clone size: NA
J gene: TRBJ1-3
D gene: NA
V gene: TRBV9

CDR3 protein: CASRVGVAGYNEQFF
CDR3 DNA: TGCGCCAGCAGGGTTGGGGTAGCGGGGTACAATGAGCAGTTCTTC
clone size: NA
J gene: TRBJ2-1
D gene: TRBD2
V gene: TRBV5-1

CDR3 protein: CASSPAIAGGRTDTQYF
CDR3 DNA: TGTGCCAGCTCACCGGCGATAGCGGGGGGGAGGACAGATACGCAGTATTTT
clone size: NA
J gene: TRBJ2-3
D gene: TRBD2
V gene: TRBV18

CDR3 protein: CASSHGQGRGYTF
CDR3 DNA: TGTGCCAGCAGCCACGGACAGGGCCGGGGCTACACCTTC
clone size: NA
J gene: TRBJ1-2
D gene: TRBD1
V gene: TRBV5-6

CDR3 protein: CASSPDGVSNQPQHF
CDR3 DNA: TGCGCCAGCAGCCCAGACGGGGTTAGCAATCAGCCCCAGCATTTT
clone size: NA
J gene: TRBJ1-5
D gene: NA
V gene: TRBV5-1